The 27 T cell receptor beta chains listed next were all sequenced from one sample in a study of human T cells and chemical hapten exposure. Each CDR3 protein gets one entry after TCRdb re-called the RACE reads with MiXCR. The sample gives about 340,000 distinct CDR3 sequences, roughly 6.9% of which show up once; roughly 8% is in the top ten. This sample's time point: patch test 1, 2 weeks after DPC sensitization. Indicated treatment: therapeutic diphenylcyclopropenone sensitization with weekly scalp DPC. The sequenced sample was whole blood, obtained in connection with sensitization to the hapten diphenylcyclopropenone (DPC). These receptors originate from a woman aged 18-29 years with alopecia areata. Some clones in this sample may be carry-over from other donors' samples.

This clonotype was seen ten or more times. The CDR3 coding sequence is TGCGCCAGCAGCCAAAATTTGATAGGTGAAGCTTTCTTT. Translation gives CASSQNLIGEAFF. V is TRBV4-1 and J is TRBJ1-1; D not certain. The CDR3 totals 13 residues. Germline CDR1 is MGHRA and CDR2 is YSYEKL. The germline V and J ends were trimmed by 2 bases and 7 bases, with 11 bases remaining between them.

The rearrangement links TRBV29-1 to TRBJ2-1; maybe TRBD2 (6 bases). Trimming shortened V by 2 bases and J by 5 bases, and 10 bases separated the two germline ends. Germline-derived CDR1 and CDR2 are SQVTM and ANQGSEA. The CDR3 totals 13 residues. Here the CDR3 reads CSVESSGHNEQFF. CDR3 in DNA: TGCAGCGTTGAAAGTAGCGGACACAATGAGCAGTTCTTC.

The genes are TRBV10-3 and TRBJ2-1, with 10 bases lining up with TRBD2. Trimming cost V 4 bases and J 7 bases; bases outside gene matches: 7. Germline-derived CDR1 and CDR2 are ENHRY and SYGVKD. The length of the CDR3 is 15 residues. The CDR3 protein is CAISGERGGVNEQFF. In nucleotides, the CDR3 is TGTGCCATCAGTGGGGAGCGGGGGGGCGTTAATGAGCAGTTCTTC.

The V gene is TRBV12-3 or TRBV12-4, the J gene TRBJ1-2, with D maybe TRBD1 (6 bases). CDR3 size: 13 residues. Trimming took off 3 bases at V and 4 bases at J, with 9 bases between the two ends. CDR3 amino acids: CASSLTGAYGYTF. The DNA for the CDR3 is TGTGCCAGCAGTTTGACAGGTGCCTATGGCTACACCTTC.

This clonotype was recorded a few times. The V call is TRBV29-1, the J call TRBJ2-2, with D unresolved. The CDR3 is 15 amino acids. V dropped 8 bases and J dropped 4 bases, with 20 bases sitting between them. Per the germline V gene, CDR1 is SQVTM and CDR2 is ANQGSEA. The CDR3 spells CSIITRGDSTGELFF. The DNA for the CDR3 is TGCAGCATCATCACCCGCGGAGATTCCACCGGGGAGCTGTTTTTT.

The gene calls are TRBV6-5 and TRBJ2-1; 8 bases are a match to TRBD1. The CDR3 contains 12 residues. J was trimmed by 8 bases and V by 6 bases; bases with no gene match: 3. Germline CDR1 and CDR2: MNHEY and SVGAGI. The CDR3 DNA reads as TGTGCCAGCAGCCAGACAGGGGATGAGCAGTTCTTC. This translates into CASSQTGDEQFF.

This clonotype was detected a few times. V gene TRBV4-1 combines with J gene TRBJ2-7, with 9 bases matching TRBD2. The germline V gene encodes CDR1 MGHRA and CDR2 YSYEKL. CDR3 length: 17 residues. J lost 0 bases, V lost 1 base, and 7 bases had no gene match. Here the CDR3 DNA reads TGCGCCAGCAGCCAAGTAGTAGCGGGGGAAAGCTCCTACGAGCAGTACTTC. The encoded protein is CASSQVVAGESSYEQYF.

This clonotype came up many times. The chain uses TRBV15 and TRBJ2-7; 7 bases map to TRBD2. CDR1 is LNHNV, CDR2 YYDKDF, per germline (reference sequence). Germline trimming cut 0 bases from V and 5 bases from J; bases unmatched to any gene: 10. The CDR3 is made up of 16 amino acids. The CDR3, as DNA: TGTGCCACCAGCAGAGATAGGGAGGGGATCGCCCACGAGCAGTACTTC. Protein: CATSRDREGIAHEQYF.

This clonotype was found a few times. The chain is built from TRBV19 and TRBJ1-4; TRBD1 aligns across 7 bases. In germline, CDR1 is LNHDA, CDR2 SQIVND (reference sequence). Germline trimming cut 5 bases from V and 7 bases from J; bases unmatched to any gene: 7. The CDR3 has 14 amino acids. DNA of the CDR3: TGTGCCAGTAGTCAGGGGGAAGTCGGTGAAAAACTGTTTTTT. As protein: CASSQGEVGEKLFF.

This clonotype has at least ten counts. The chain is built from TRBV4-1 and TRBJ1-2; no clear D. Germline CDR1 and CDR2: MGHRA and YSYEKL. Trimming took 0 bases from V and 8 from J, leaving 7 bases between them. The CDR3 is made up of 12 amino acids. Written as DNA, the CDR3 is TGCGCCAGCAGCCAAGATTATCTCGGCTACACCTTC. Its protein is CASSQDYLGYTF.

The chain joins TRBV29-1 to TRBJ2-5; no clear D gene. V gave up 7 bases and J gave up 1 base, with 22 bases separating them. This CDR3 contains 16 residues. The germline gives CDR1 SQVTM, CDR2 ANQGSEA. CDR3 DNA sequence: TGCAGCGCCATCCCCTTTCAAGGTCGGGCCCAAGAGACCCAGTACTTC. Translating gives CSAIPFQGRAQETQYF. The full variable domain, with the rest looked up from reference TRBV29-1 and TRBJ2-5, is SAVISQKPSRDICQRGTSLTIQCQVDSQVTMMFWYRQQPGQSLTLIATANQGSEATYESGFVIDKFPISRPNLTFSTLTVSNMSPEDSSIYLCSAIPFQGRAQETQYFGPGTRLLVL.

In this sample, this clonotype turned up a few times. The CDR3 DNA sequence: TGTGCCAGCAGCACCGGACTAGCGGGGGCCCGTTTGGGCACCGGGGAGCTGTTTTTT. Its translation: CASSTGLAGARLGTGELFF. The chain has TRBV5-8 and TRBJ2-2, with TRBD2 matching 13 bases. This CDR3 region has 19 residues. V lost 4 bases, J lost 4 bases, and 13 bases stayed unmatched. Germline CDR1 SGHTS, CDR2 YDEGEE. The full variable domain, with the rest looked up from reference TRBV5-8 and TRBJ2-2, is EAGVTQSPTHLIKTRGQQATLRCSPISGHTSVYWYQQALGLGLQFLLWYDEGEERNRGNFPPRFSGRQFPNYSSELNVNALELEDSALYLCASSTGLAGARLGTGELFFGEGSRLTVL.

V is TRBV7-9 and J is TRBJ2-1; 8 nucleotides agree with TRBD1. The germline CDR1 and CDR2 sequences are SEHNR and FQNEAQ (reference sequence). The V and J ends lost 5 bases and 8 bases, in that order; junction bases with no gene match: 14. This CDR3 contains 16 residues. DNA of the CDR3: TGTGCCAGCAGCCCGGGACAGGTCACATTCATCGATGAGCAGTTCTTC. Amino acid sequence: CASSPGQVTFIDEQFF.

The V call is TRBV10-1, the J call TRBJ1-6; 7 bases align to TRBD1. Trimming removed 10 bases from V and 10 bases from J; junction bases left unmatched: 16. This CDR3 is 15 amino acids long. Germline CDR1 is WNHNN and CDR2 is SYGVQD (reference sequence). This CDR3 reads CANLPPDRWESPLHF. The DNA of the CDR3 is TGCGCCAACCTACCCCCGGACAGGTGGGAATCACCCCTCCACTTT.

This sequence joins TRBV7-9 and TRBJ1-4, with 9 bases matching TRBD1. CDR3 length: 15 residues. The V gene end was trimmed by 7 bases and the J gene end by 9 bases; junction bases not matched to a gene: 12. Germline assignment: CDR1 SEHNR and CDR2 FQNEAQ (reference sequence). CDR3 residues: CASTLEPGTGKKLFF. The DNA of the CDR3 is TGTGCCAGCACCCTCGAACCCGGGACAGGGAAAAAACTGTTTTTT.

The V call is TRBV5-5, the J call TRBJ2-2; no firm D call. V dropped 0 bases and J dropped 6 bases, with 9 bases sitting between them. Germline V gives CDR1 SGHKS, CDR2 YYEKEE (reference sequence). The CDR3 is made up of 14 amino acids. The CDR3 sequence: CASSLERVAGELFF. CDR3 bases: TGTGCCAGCAGCTTGGAACGGGTTGCCGGGGAGCTGTTTTTT.

In this sample, this clonotype turned up a few times. CDR3 sequence (DNA): TGTGCCAGCAGTGGGTGGTTGCAGCCCCAGCATTTT. This encodes CASSGWLQPQHF. This chain uses TRBV12-3 or TRBV12-4 with TRBJ1-5; D ambiguous. The CDR3 consists of 12 residues. V was cut by 5 bases and J by 7 bases, with 9 bases left in between.

This clonotype has more than one count but fewer than ten. This chain links TRBV5-4 with TRBJ1-1; D may be TRBD1 (6 bases). Germline CDR1 reads SGHNT; CDR2 reads YYREEE (reference sequence). The CDR3 spans 14 residues. The ends were cut back, 1 base at V and 2 bases at J, with 9 bases in the middle. CDR3 DNA: TGTGCCAGCAGCTTGTACAGGGATAACACTGAAGCTTTCTTT. It encodes CASSLYRDNTEAFF.

This clonotype was seen only a few times. The chain is built from TRBV18 and TRBJ2-7, with D perhaps matching TRBD1 or TRBD2 (5 bases each). The CDR3 runs 14 residues. Trimming left V 8 bases short and J 2 bases short, with 16 bases between. The germline CDR1 and CDR2 sequences are KGHSH and LQKENI. The CDR3 spells CASQLGDGAYEQYF. The CDR3 coding sequence is TGTGCCAGCCAGTTGGGGGACGGAGCCTACGAGCAGTACTTC.

This clonotype occurred many times. The chain employs TRBV27 and TRBJ2-3; D assignment may be TRBD1 or TRBD2 (5 bases each). The CDR3 is 19 residues long. Germline V gene data show CDR1 as MNHEY and CDR2 as SMNVEV (reference sequence). V shed 1 base and J shed 2 bases, with 22 bases lying between them. CDR3 in amino acids: CASSLYYRIRESPTDTQYF. CDR3 bases: TGTGCCAGCAGTTTATATTACAGGATTAGGGAGTCCCCCACAGATACGCAGTATTTT.

The V and J genes are TRBV27 and TRBJ2-7; D gene ambiguous. V dropped 4 bases and J dropped 0 bases, with 16 bases sitting between them. Germline V CDR1 and CDR2: MNHEY, SMNVEV (reference sequence). The CDR3 is 16 residues long. The CDR3 region has the DNA TGTGCCAGCAGTTCAAATCCGGCAGGCGGCTCCTACGAGCAGTACTTC. Encoded protein: CASSSNPAGGSYEQYF.

This clonotype was seen many times. The chain is built from TRBV10-3 and TRBJ1-2; 8 bases line up with TRBD1. J was trimmed by 9 bases and V by 2 bases; bases with no gene match: 14. The CDR3 loop spans 16 amino acids. The germline V gene has CDR1 ENHRY and CDR2 SYGVKD. Here the CDR3 DNA reads TGTGCCATCAGTGAGGCGGGCGGGACAGGCGATTTGCGCTACACCTTC. Protein product: CAISEAGGTGDLRYTF.

A few counts support this clonotype. The rearrangement links TRBV4-3 to TRBJ1-2; D remains unclear. CDR3 length: 16 amino acids. The V end lost 3 bases, the J end lost 4 bases, and 18 bases lay between the germline ends. Germline V gene sequence: CDR1 LGHNA, CDR2 YSLEER. The CDR3 DNA is TGCGCCAGCAGCCAGAAACCCGGGCCGCGGGGCTATGGCTACACCTTC. Protein: CASSQKPGPRGYGYTF.

The chain has TRBV2 and TRBJ2-7, with D unclear. Germline values: CDR1 SNHLY, CDR2 FYNNEI. This CDR3 contains 11 residues. V lost 5 bases, J lost 5 bases, and 7 bases lay in between. This CDR3 reads CASSWTDEQYF. The CDR3 bases are TGTGCCAGCAGTTGGACCGACGAGCAGTACTTC.

There are many counts of this clonotype. In DNA, the CDR3 is TGTGCCAGCAGTGGAGGGGTCTCTGGGGCCAACGTCCTGACTTTC. Protein sequence: CASSGGVSGANVLTF. V and J are TRBV6-1 and TRBJ2-6; D possibly uses TRBD1 or TRBD2 (5 bases each). The CDR3 runs 15 residues. Germline V lookup: CDR1 MNHNS, CDR2 SASEGT. Trimming shortened V by 4 bases and J by 0 bases, and 7 bases separated the two germline ends.

The table lists this clonotype with many counts. V usage is TRBV6-6 and J usage is TRBJ2-1; 9 bases agree with TRBD2. V lost 6 bases and J lost 4; bases outside the gene matches: 16. CDR1 is MNHNY and CDR2 is SVGAGI in the germline V gene (reference sequence). The CDR3 is 18 amino acids. CDR3 protein: CASSPPPKTSGIYNEQFF. The CDR3 DNA reads TGTGCCAGCAGCCCGCCTCCTAAGACTAGCGGCATATACAATGAGCAGTTCTTC.

J is TRBJ2-5 and V is TRBV5-1; TRBD1 is a possible D gene (5 bases). Germline CDR1 is SGHRS and CDR2 is YFSETQ. The length of the CDR3 is 14 residues. The V gene lost 0 bases and the J gene lost 2 bases, with 8 bases spanning the gap. The CDR3 reads CASSLVGQQETQYF. CDR3 DNA sequence: TGCGCCAGCAGCTTGGTAGGACAACAAGAGACCCAGTACTTC.